This is a list of T cell receptor beta chains from one sample in a study of shared clonotypes between healthy human individuals. Libraries were prepared by immunoSEQ multiplex PCR; TCRdb keeps only in-frame clonotypes and omits some of them. The data show 2 million to 3 million clones, roughly 93% seen once. The sequencing input was naive CD4+ T cells from PBMCs. The receptor set was obtained from a man between 18 and 35 years old in good health. Some clones in this sample may be carry-over from other donors' samples. The CDR3 runs from the conserved cysteine through the conserved F or W. The D gene is left open where the match is weak. Clone size is given for some rows only: seen once, a few or many times, or a class if the clone is expanded.

D,J,size,V,DNA,CDR3
NA,TRBJ2-2,NA,TRBV18,TGTGCCAGCTCACCAAATGACAGGTCGAACACCGGGGAGCTGTTTTTT,CASSPNDRSNTGELFF
NA,TRBJ2-7,NA,TRBV27,TGTGCCAGCAGTTTAGGCAGGGGAACCTACGAGCAGTACTTC,CASSLGRGTYEQYF
NA,TRBJ2-1,NA,TRBV27,TGTGCCAGCAGTCCCCGCGCGTTACAGCCCTACAATGAGCAGTTCTTC,CASSPRALQPYNEQFF
NA,TRBJ1-2,NA,TRBV6-4,TGTGCCAGCAGCTCATCTGTTGGGGTCTCTGGCTACACCTTC,CASSSSVGVSGYTF
NA,TRBJ2-2,once,TRBV9,TGTGCCAGCAGCGCGAGGGGGAGAGGCACCGGGGAGCTGTTTTTT,CASSARGRGTGELFF
NA,TRBJ2-1,NA,TRBV15,TGTGCCACCAAGGGTGCCTACAATGAGCAGTTCTTC,CATKGAYNEQFF
NA,TRBJ1-2,NA,TRBV28,TGTGCCAGCAGCAACCCAGGGAGAGGCTACACCTTC,CASSNPGRGYTF
NA,TRBJ2-7,NA,TRBV19,TGTGCCAGTAGTCCCCGGGGAGCTCGCGACGAGCAGTACTTC,CASSPRGARDEQYF
NA,TRBJ2-7,NA,TRBV2,TGTGCCAGCAGTGAAGCTGGCGCGGGGGCGCGAGAGCAGTACTTC,CASSEAGAGAREQYF
TRBD1,TRBJ2-3,NA,TRBV5-4,TGTGCCAGCAGCGCCCCGGGACAGCCCTTCCCAGATACGCAGTATTTT,CASSAPGQPFPDTQYF